These 3 T cell receptor beta chains were all obtained from the same sample, sequenced in a study of CD8+CD57+ T cells in acquired aplastic anemia. Genomic DNA, the template, was used for profiling of the TCR beta VDJ and CDR3. TCRdb ran MiXCR on the reads and lists one entry per CDR3 protein. The sample lists around 290,000 distinct CDR3 sequences; 56% were seen once. Selection for sequencing was limited to patients who had shown CD8+CD57+ cell expansion by flow cytometry. Sequencing was performed on sorted CD4+, CD8+, or CD8+CD57+ T cells (not recorded which) from PBMCs. The origin of the receptors is a human donor with aplastic anemia.

The rearrangement links TRBV9 to TRBJ2-5; 11 bases fit TRBD2. The junction had 7 bases not matched to a gene; V was cut back by 4 bases and J by 5 bases. CDR1 SGDLS and CDR2 YYNGEE come from the germline V gene. This CDR3 spans 15 amino acids. The chain's CDR3 is CASSLAGGLGETQYF. As DNA, the CDR3 is TGTGCCAGCAGCTTAGCGGGGGGGCTGGGGGAGACCCAGTACTTC.

The chain joins TRBV20-1 to TRBJ2-5; maybe TRBD1 (5 bases). Germline V CDR1 and CDR2: DFQATT, SNEGSKA (reference sequence). The CDR3 runs to 14 residues. The germline V and J ends were trimmed by 4 bases and 4 bases, with 16 bases remaining between them. The CDR3 spells CSAKGQGERETQYF. DNA for the CDR3: TGCAGTGCTAAAGGGCAGGGTGAGCGAGAGACCCAGTACTTC.

This rearrangement joins TRBV7-8 to TRBJ1-3; D gene ambiguous. Trimming took off 2 bases at V and 3 bases at J, with 14 bases between the two ends. The CDR3 totals 16 residues. Germline CDR1 and CDR2: SGHVS and FQNEAQ. CDR3 sequence reads: CASSLLHPVNGNTIYF. The CDR3 region has the DNA TGTGCCAGCAGCTTACTGCATCCTGTAAATGGAAACACCATATATTTT.